These 29 T cell receptor beta chains were sequenced from one sample in a study of cytomegalovirus exposure and HLA in healthy donors. It was with 60 Vbeta and 13 Jbeta primers that the PCR ran. Some clones are missing from TCRdb's copy, which holds only in-frame ones; the method was immunoSEQ multiplex PCR. Recorded for this sample: around 70,000 clones. Source material: PBMCs. The receptors shown here come from a man aged 35-49 years in good health and CMV-seronegative.

This sequence joins TRBV4-3 and TRBJ2-1; TRBD1 aligns across 7 bases. Germline trimming cut 4 bases from V and 1 base from J; bases unmatched to any gene: 7. The CDR3 contains 16 residues. The germline CDR1 and CDR2 sequences are LGHNA and YSLEER. The CDR3, as DNA: TGCGCCAGCAGCCGGTTCAGGGGGAGTTCCTACAATGAGCAGTTCTTC. Protein product: CASSRFRGSSYNEQFF.

The chain employs TRBV30 and TRBJ1-2; D gene uncertain. This CDR3 spans 14 amino acids. Trimming pared 0 bases from V and 3 bases from J, leaving 11 bases between. CDR1 and CDR2 (germline): GTSNPN, SVGIG (reference sequence). CDR3 sequence: CAWSVAAPYYGYTF. The CDR3 bases are TGTGCCTGGAGTGTAGCAGCGCCTTACTATGGCTACACCTTC.

The chain is built from TRBV25-1 and TRBJ1-1; TRBD1 matches at 8 bases. The CDR3 totals 15 residues. With 4 bases clipped from V and 6 bases from J, the junction kept 10 bases outside the gene matches. Germline lookup yields CDR1 MGHDK and CDR2 SYGVNS. The CDR3 region is CASSVNRGWAAEAFF. CDR3 sequence (DNA): TGTGCCAGCAGTGTCAACAGGGGGTGGGCCGCTGAAGCTTTCTTT.

The V call is TRBV10-1, the J call TRBJ2-3; D may be TRBD1 (6 bases). The V and J ends lost 5 bases and 6 bases respectively, with 15 bases between them. This CDR3 is 14 amino acids long. CDR1 is WNHNN, CDR2 SYGVQD, per germline (reference sequence). The CDR3: CASSRLPRGDTQYF. DNA for the CDR3: TGCGCCAGCAGTAGACTCCCGAGGGGGGATACGCAGTATTTT.

The chain combines TRBV5-6 with TRBJ1-1; TRBD1 matches at 7 bases. Germline CDR1 and CDR2: SGHDT and YYEEEE. Trimming removed 1 base from V and 5 bases from J; junction bases left unmatched: 11. This CDR3 is 16 amino acids long. CDR3 DNA sequence: TGTGCCAGCAGCTTGCCCCAGGGGGTACGGGGTACTGAAGCTTTCTTT. Encoded protein: CASSLPQGVRGTEAFF.

This chain's CDR3 is CASSLPGQGGPNTEAFF. In nucleotides, the CDR3 is TGTGCCAGCAGTCTGCCGGGACAGGGGGGGCCTAACACTGAAGCTTTCTTT. The chain has TRBV28 and TRBJ1-1; TRBD1 matches at 11 bases. CDR1 and CDR2 from the germline V gene are MDHEN and SYDVKM. CDR3 length equals 17 residues. The trim removed 5 bases at V and 2 bases at J, leaving 10 bases unmatched.

The CDR3 protein is CASSPGTGVGQPQHF. CDR3 nucleotide sequence: TGCGCCAGCAGCCCCGGGACAGGGGTCGGACAGCCCCAGCATTTT. The chain uses TRBV5-1 and TRBJ1-5, with 10 positions matching TRBD1. The length of the CDR3 is 15 residues. Germline loops: CDR1 SGHRS, CDR2 YFSETQ. Losses at the gene ends were 4 bases for V and 7 bases for J; bases not matched to a gene: 8.

The V call is TRBV6-5, the J call TRBJ2-7; TRBD2 aligns across 8 bases. J gave up 12 bases and V 6 bases, and 16 bases lay outside the gene matches. The CDR3 runs 14 residues. CDR1 and CDR2 (germline): MNHEY, SVGAGI. The CDR3, as DNA: TGTGCCAGCAGACCAGGGCGGGAGGCTTCTTGGTGGTACTTC. Translated: CASRPGREASWWYF.

This chain's CDR3 is CASSRETSMGTYEQYF. DNA of the CDR3: TGCGCCAGCAGCCGAGAGACTAGTATGGGGACCTACGAGCAGTACTTC. The chain employs TRBV4-1 and TRBJ2-7; D perhaps matches TRBD2 (6 bases). The CDR3 consists of 16 residues. Germline V gene sequence: CDR1 MGHRA, CDR2 YSYEKL. Trimming removed 4 bases at V and 2 bases at J, with 18 bases between.

V is TRBV7-9 and J is TRBJ1-2; 7 bases are a match to TRBD1. Germline CDR1 is SEHNR and CDR2 is FQNEAQ (reference sequence). Trimming removed 0 bases from V and 8 bases from J; junction bases left unmatched: 9. The CDR3 contains 15 residues. DNA for the CDR3: TGTGCCAGCAGCTTAGCCACCGGGACAGTTGCCGGCTACACCTTC. This codes for CASSLATGTVAGYTF.

The V and J genes are TRBV30 and TRBJ2-3; 8 bases match TRBD2. The CDR3 spans 18 residues. The V segment lost 0 bases and the J segment 7 bases; nucleotides outside the gene matches: 18. Germline CDR1 and CDR2: GTSNPN and SVGIG (reference sequence). The CDR3 region is CAWSVSPGLAQRRNTQYF. CDR3 in DNA: TGTGCCTGGAGTGTATCCCCAGGACTAGCCCAAAGGCGGAATACGCAGTATTTT.

The rearrangement links TRBV7-2 to TRBJ2-7; TRBD1 matches 9 bases. Per germline, CDR1 SGHTA and CDR2 FQGNSA. V shed 6 bases and J 4 bases; nucleotides not matched to a gene: 10. CDR3 length: 15 amino acids. CDR3 amino acids: CASRQGQGMGYEQYF. The CDR3 coding sequence is TGTGCCAGCAGACAGGGACAGGGTATGGGGTACGAGCAGTACTTC.

This chain links TRBV5-1 with TRBJ1-1; D is unclear. V lost 0 bases to trimming and J lost 0 bases, with 6 bases between them. CDR3 size: 14 residues. Germline V CDR1 and CDR2: SGHRS, YFSETQ. For the CDR3, the DNA is TGCGCCAGCAGCTTGGGACATATGAACACTGAAGCTTTCTTT. Translated, it gives CASSLGHMNTEAFF.

The V gene is TRBV7-2, the J gene TRBJ2-1; 14 bases are shared with TRBD2. CDR3 size: 14 residues. The ends lost 4 bases at V and 10 bases at J; junction bases unmatched: 3. In germline, CDR1 is SGHTA, CDR2 FQGNSA. The CDR3 region is CASSSGTSGSEQFF. Written as DNA, the CDR3 is TGTGCCAGCAGCTCGGGGACTAGCGGGAGCGAGCAGTTCTTC. The entire variable domain, with the rest obtained from reference TRBV7-2 and TRBJ2-1, is as follows: GAGVSQSPSNKVTEKGKDVELRCDPISGHTALYWYRQSLGQGLEFLIYFQGNSAPDKSGLPSDRFSAERTGGSVSTLTIQRTQQEDSAVYLCASSSGTSGSEQFFGPGTRLTVL.

The chain recombines TRBV30 with TRBJ1-2; TRBD1 might be the D (6 bases). CDR3 length equals 13 residues. Trimming shortened V by 4 bases and J by 3 bases, and 12 bases separated the two germline ends. Per the germline V gene, CDR1 is GTSNPN and CDR2 is SVGIG (reference sequence). The chain's CDR3 is CAWNLQGDYGYTF. For the CDR3, the DNA is TGTGCCTGGAATTTACAGGGCGACTATGGCTACACCTTC.

The rearrangement joins TRBV5-1 to TRBJ2-3, with unresolved D. CDR1 is SGHRS, CDR2 YFSETQ, per germline. This CDR3 is 14 amino acids long. V lost 1 base and J lost 0, with 6 bases in between. As DNA, the CDR3 is TGCGCCAGCAGCTTGTCAGGAAGCACAGATACGCAGTATTTT. This gives the protein CASSLSGSTDTQYF.

The chain couples TRBV29-1 to TRBJ1-2, with 9 bases identical to TRBD1. V shed 7 bases and J 4 bases; nucleotides not matched to a gene: 4. This CDR3 spans 12 amino acids. Germline V gives CDR1 SQVTM, CDR2 ANQGSEA. For the CDR3, the DNA is TGCAGCGGTGCGGGACAGGGCTATGGCTACACCTTC. This encodes CSGAGQGYGYTF.

The chain links TRBV7-2 to TRBJ2-7; 8 nucleotides line up with TRBD2. After removal of 0 bases from V and 5 bases from J, the junction contained 3 bases not matched to a gene. Germline CDR1 reads SGHTA; CDR2 reads FQGNSA. The CDR3 runs 14 residues. CDR3 in DNA: TGTGCCAGCAGCTTAGCAGGTAGCGGGAACGAGCAGTACTTC. It specifies CASSLAGSGNEQYF.

The DNA of the CDR3 is TGCGCCAGCAGCTTGGGACCCGGGAGTACCTACGAGCAGTACTTC. Protein sequence: CASSLGPGSTYEQYF. The chain has TRBV5-1 and TRBJ2-7, with a possible D match to TRBD2 (6 bases). This CDR3 is built from 15 residues. V was cut by 0 bases and J by 2 bases, with 12 bases left in between. CDR1 is SGHRS, CDR2 YFSETQ, per germline. Using reference TRBV5-1 and TRBJ2-7 for the parts outside the CDR3, the full variable domain is KAGVTQTPRYLIKTRGQQVTLSCSPISGHRSVSWYQQTPGQGLQFLFEYFSETQRNKGNFPGRFSGRQFSNSRSEMNVSTLELGDSALYLCASSLGPGSTYEQYFGPGTRLTVT.

The chain is built from TRBV6-6 and TRBJ2-5; TRBD2 agrees at 9 bases. The CDR3 has 14 amino acids. V shed 2 bases and J 5 bases; nucleotides not matched to a gene: 3. Germline V CDR1 and CDR2: MNHNY, SVGAGI (reference sequence). CDR3 sequence (DNA): TGTGCCAGCAGTTACGCGGGGGGGCTGGAGACCCAGTACTTC. Translation: CASSYAGGLETQYF.

The chain combines TRBV30 with TRBJ2-3; a possible D gene is TRBD2 (6 bases). This CDR3 region has 16 residues. The V gene lost 3 bases and the J gene lost 0 bases, with 16 bases spanning the gap. Germline V gene sequence: CDR1 GTSNPN, CDR2 SVGIG (reference sequence). The CDR3 here is CAWSLGVAASTDTQYF. The CDR3 nucleotides read TGTGCCTGGAGCCTAGGGGTAGCGGCAAGCACAGATACGCAGTATTTT. Full variable domain (missing parts from reference TRBV30 and TRBJ2-3): SQTIHQWPATLVQPVGSPLSLECTVEGTSNPNLYWYRQAAGRGLQLLFYSVGIGQISSEVPQNLSASRPQDRQFILSSKKLLLSDSGFYLCAWSLGVAASTDTQYFGPGTRLTVL.

This chain uses TRBV10-3 with TRBJ1-5, with 10 bases that match TRBD1. The trim removed 11 bases at V and 4 bases at J, leaving 11 bases unmatched. CDR1 ENHRY and CDR2 SYGVKD come from the germline V gene. The CDR3 loop spans 15 amino acids. The CDR3 region is CASRGQGEGNQPQHF. The CDR3 nucleotides are TGTGCCTCAAGAGGACAGGGGGAAGGGAATCAGCCCCAGCATTTT.

The chain is built from TRBV7-2 and TRBJ2-1; D may be TRBD1 (5 bases). CDR3 length: 14 residues. CDR1 is SGHTA, CDR2 FQGNSA, per germline. V lost 4 bases to trimming and J lost 6 bases, with 13 bases between them. CDR3 DNA: TGTGCCAGCAGCTGGCGCAGGGAAGGCAATGAGCAGTTCTTC. Translating it yields CASSWRREGNEQFF.

The CDR3 region is CASRPERPSTDTQYF. The CDR3 DNA is TGTGCCAGCAGACCCGAGAGGCCTTCAACAGATACGCAGTATTTT. The V call is TRBV6-1, the J call TRBJ2-3; no firm D call. Germline CDR1 reads MNHNS; CDR2 reads SASEGT. The CDR3 runs to 15 residues. Trimming cost V 6 bases and J 3 bases, with 16 bases left between them.

V and J are TRBV7-2 and TRBJ2-2; 10 bases fit TRBD2. The V gene end was trimmed by 2 bases and the J gene end by 0 bases; junction bases not matched to a gene: 9. CDR3 length equals 19 residues. Germline CDR1 SGHTA, CDR2 FQGNSA. This chain's CDR3 is CASSLRASGGAANTGELFF. In nucleotides, the CDR3 is TGTGCCAGCAGCTTAAGGGCTAGCGGGGGAGCGGCGAACACCGGGGAGCTGTTTTTT.

The V and J genes are TRBV2 and TRBJ2-2; tentative D call: TRBD2 (5 bases). The CDR3 consists of 12 residues. V was clipped by 6 bases and J by 7 bases, with 9 bases between them. Germline V gene lookup returns CDR1 SNHLY and CDR2 FYNNEI. CDR3 nucleotide sequence: TGTGCCAGCAGACTAGAGGGCGGGGAGCTGTTTTTT. It encodes CASRLEGGELFF.

The CDR3 sequence: CASSLEQGRREKLFF. CDR3 DNA: TGTGCCAGCAGCTTAGAACAGGGTCGGAGAGAAAAACTGTTTTTT. The chain carries TRBV7-8 and TRBJ1-4; perhaps TRBD1 as D (6 bases). Germline CDR1 reads SGHVS; CDR2 reads FQNEAQ. V was pared by 1 base and J by 8 bases, with 14 bases between. This CDR3 comprises 15 residues.

The chain carries TRBV5-1 and TRBJ2-3; a weak D match, TRBD1 (6 bases). Trimming took off 0 bases at V and 4 bases at J, with 12 bases between the two ends. Germline V gene data show CDR1 as SGHRS and CDR2 as YFSETQ. This CDR3 contains 15 residues. The CDR3 DNA sequence: TGCGCCAGCAGCTTGGCAGGGGCCCTACCAGATACGCAGTATTTT. Translated: CASSLAGALPDTQYF.

The chain has TRBV7-2 and TRBJ1-5; D is undetermined. The CDR3 runs to 15 residues. The V end lost 3 bases, the J end lost 2 bases, and 11 bases lay between the germline ends. Germline-derived CDR1 and CDR2 are SGHTA and FQGNSA. In DNA, the CDR3 is TGTGCCAGCAGCTTGTGGCCCTTGGGCAATCAGCCCCAGCATTTT. Amino acids: CASSLWPLGNQPQHF.